This T cell receptor (beta chain) was captured by sequencing in a study of shared clonotypes between healthy human individuals (dated by TCRdb to the early 2020s). Concerning the study at large: The cohort comprised a couple of women and a few men aged 18 to 49 years. Blood TCR repertoires of about five healthy adults were deeply sequenced to estimate repertoire size and the extent of clonotype sharing between individuals. Leukapheresis yielded between about 0.9 and 9 billion PBMCs per donor. For each donor, CD4 naive and CD4 memory were each given three plates, CD8 naive was given two plates, and CD8 memory was given one plate. To increase sequencing depth and limit assay-specific biases, TCR repertoire library preparation and sequencing were carried out by different laboratories using diverse techniques.

CD8 naive samples were CD45RO-negative cells positively selected for CCR7, giving a CD45RA+CCR7+ population that excluded TemRA cells. The donors were healthy, HIV-negative adults who had no recently reported acute infections or vaccinations. All donors were Caucasian adults living in Nashville, Tennessee, USA. Blood was obtained by leukapheresis, after which PBMCs were separated by Ficoll-Histopaque density gradient centrifugation and cryopreserved in liquid nitrogen vapor phase. Analytical flow cytometry was used to check the purity and quantity of every magnetically sorted T cell population. Genomic DNA was isolated from each sorted fraction and quantified by UV absorbance on a Nanodrop 2000c. A remark on this clone: Its specific antigen is unknown. The input lacks base qualities; no much larger clone sits a single base away.

V sheds 3 bases and J sheds 4 bases, leaving 16 bases between their ends. Spanning cysteine to phenylalanine, the CDR3 consists of 16 amino acids. Only the CDR3 DNA stays, 48 bases, in frame from base 1. Taken from the germline V gene, the CDR1 and CDR2 loops are SGHRS and YFSETQ. The investigation overall reported the following: Pairwise subsampling indicated that sequencing depth was expected to affect the degree of clonotype sharing among donors. Sampling was restricted to blood, and TCR repertoires in tissue are likely to differ from TCR repertoires in blood. When a few donors were compared, the shared fraction of clonotypes was approximately 5% for naive CD4, approximately 3.5% for naive CD8, 2% to 2.5% for memory CD4, and roughly 0.4% for memory CD8. Incomplete sequencing was indicated by rarefaction of sorted-subset datasets, despite the large sequencing depth. Higher generation probabilities were observed for clonotypes shared by all four sorted-subset donors than for non-shared clonotypes. Naive subsets generally had larger estimated clonotype richness than memory subsets did. Because the study included a small number of donors, the genetic and exposure-history diversity represented was limited.

Using the deep immunoSEQ assay, multiplex PCR amplified TCR CDR3 regions from genomic DNA. Extracted genomic DNA from each cell subset was spread evenly across all wells of several immunoSEQ 96-well plates, with each plate serving as a replicate. For sorted subsets, about 200 ng genomic DNA, equal to 30,000 or so T cell genomes, was loaded into each replicate PCR. Purified libraries were quantified with a Qubit 3.0 fluorometer, sized on a Bioanalyzer 2100, and re-quantified with the KAPA Library Quantification kit. A separate single-read 150-cycle Illumina NextSeq 550 flow cell was used to sequence each immunoSEQ 96-well plate. The authors' analysis ran thus. The immunoSEQ output contained only junctional sequences without quality scores, so filtering could not match that applied to full-length reads. To assign V/J genes and CDR3, sequences were annotated using PyIR, a Python wrapper for IgBLAST v1.9, with IMGT germline references. Reads were filtered out if the reads had weak V/J assignments (E-value above 1e-6), no CDR3, stop codons, out-of-frame junctions, or ambiguous translated residues. V3J clonotypes were defined by identical inferred V gene, J gene, and CDR3 amino acid sequence. The percentage overlap between two repertoires was calculated by dividing the number of shared unique clonotypes by the size of the smaller repertoire. Three approaches were used to assess repertoire richness: RTK rarefaction, the Chao1 estimator, and Recon v2.1 estimates of unobserved clonotypes. For all TCRbeta clonotypes obtained by the gDNA method from four donors, generation probabilities were computed with OLGA. TCRdb holds this immuneACCESS table with in-frame rearrangements only. Some clones are missing; in checked studies, unresolved V genes explain under half, and the rest has no known cause. The V and J calls and clone size are taken from that table; D and trimming were inferred from the DNA. Present in this sample are about 2.2 million clones, over 85% of which were seen just once. The ten largest clones represent more than 1.5% of the sample.

The receptor's source is a man between 18 and 35 years old in good health. Some clones in this sample may be carry-over from other donors' samples. The rearrangement combines TRBV5-1 with TRBJ2-2; possibly the D gene is TRBD1, per 6 matching bases. Sequenced: naive CD8+ T cells from PBMCs. Taken with the paper, the label for cell subset or site translates to: CD45RA+CCR7+. The CDR3 loop reads CASSSEGGVTTGELFF. The nucleotide sequence reads as follows: TGCGCCAGCAGCTCCGAAGGGGGAGTTACCACCGGGGAGCTGTTTTTT.